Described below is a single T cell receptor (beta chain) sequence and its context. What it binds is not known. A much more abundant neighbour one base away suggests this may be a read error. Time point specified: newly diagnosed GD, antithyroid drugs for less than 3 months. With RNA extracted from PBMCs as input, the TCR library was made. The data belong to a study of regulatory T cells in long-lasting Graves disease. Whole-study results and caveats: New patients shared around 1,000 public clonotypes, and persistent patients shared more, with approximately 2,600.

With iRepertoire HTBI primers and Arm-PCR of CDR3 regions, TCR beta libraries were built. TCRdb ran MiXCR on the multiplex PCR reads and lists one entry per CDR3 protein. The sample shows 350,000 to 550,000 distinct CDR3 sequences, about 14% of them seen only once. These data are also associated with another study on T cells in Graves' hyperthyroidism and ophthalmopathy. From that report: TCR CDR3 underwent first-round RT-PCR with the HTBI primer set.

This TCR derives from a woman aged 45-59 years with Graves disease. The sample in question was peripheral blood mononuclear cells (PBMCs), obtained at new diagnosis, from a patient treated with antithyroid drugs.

CDR3 sequence (DNA): TGTGCCAGCAGTTCCAGGGGCCCCCCCCCTAACGCCGGGGAGCTGTTTTTT. Encoded protein: CASSSRGPPPNAGELFF. The chain uses TRBV12-3 or TRBV12-4 and TRBJ2-2, with a tentative D call TRBD1 (6 bases). The CDR3 is made up of 17 amino acids. The V gene lost 4 bases and the J gene lost 6 bases, with 21 bases spanning the gap.